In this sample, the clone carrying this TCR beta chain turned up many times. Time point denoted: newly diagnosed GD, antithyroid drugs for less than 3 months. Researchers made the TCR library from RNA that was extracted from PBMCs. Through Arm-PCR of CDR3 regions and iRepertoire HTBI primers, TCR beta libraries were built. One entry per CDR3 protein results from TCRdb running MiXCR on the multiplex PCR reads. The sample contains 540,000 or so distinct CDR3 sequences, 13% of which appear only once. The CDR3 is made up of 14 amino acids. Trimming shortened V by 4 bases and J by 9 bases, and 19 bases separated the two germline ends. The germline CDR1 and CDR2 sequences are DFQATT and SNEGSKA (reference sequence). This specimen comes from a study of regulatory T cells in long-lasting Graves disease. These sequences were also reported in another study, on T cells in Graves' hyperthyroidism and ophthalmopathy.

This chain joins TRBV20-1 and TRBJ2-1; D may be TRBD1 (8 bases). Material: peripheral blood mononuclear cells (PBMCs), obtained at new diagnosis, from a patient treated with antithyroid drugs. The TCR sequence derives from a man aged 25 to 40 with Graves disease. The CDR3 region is CSANGNRGGVEQFF. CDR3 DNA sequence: TGCAGTGCTAACGGGAACAGGGGGGGAGTTGAGCAGTTCTTC.